Sequencing of this T cell receptor beta chain was carried out in a study of T cells in narcolepsy. The V end was cut by 3 bases, the J end by 2 bases, with 14 bases between. The CDR3 covers 15 residues. Germline V gene sequence: CDR1 SGDLS, CDR2 YYNGEE. Profiling relied on immunoSEQ multiplex PCR, and the TCRdb table lists in-frame clones only, not all of them. Of fewer than 40,000 clones in the sample, about four fifths were seen once. The chain uses TRBV9 and TRBJ1-1; TRBD1 is a possible D gene (5 bases). The material sequenced was memory (CD45RA-) CD4+ T cells from blood. This TCR was recovered from a human donor in good health. CDR3 in amino acids: CASSANGAGNTEAFF. For the CDR3, the DNA is TGTGCCAGCAGCGCCAATGGGGCGGGAAACACTGAAGCTTTCTTT.